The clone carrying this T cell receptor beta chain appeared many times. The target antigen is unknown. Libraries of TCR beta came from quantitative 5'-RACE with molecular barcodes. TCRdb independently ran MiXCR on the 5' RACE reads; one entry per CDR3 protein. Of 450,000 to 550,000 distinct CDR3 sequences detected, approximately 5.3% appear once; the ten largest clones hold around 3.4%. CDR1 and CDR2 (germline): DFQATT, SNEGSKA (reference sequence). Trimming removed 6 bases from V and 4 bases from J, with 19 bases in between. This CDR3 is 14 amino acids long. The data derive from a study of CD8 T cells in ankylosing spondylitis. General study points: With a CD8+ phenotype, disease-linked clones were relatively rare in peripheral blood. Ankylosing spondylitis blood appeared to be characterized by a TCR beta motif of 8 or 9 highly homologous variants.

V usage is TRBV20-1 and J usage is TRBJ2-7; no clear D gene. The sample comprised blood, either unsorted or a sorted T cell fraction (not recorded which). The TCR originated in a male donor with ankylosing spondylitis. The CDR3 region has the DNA TGCAGTGCCCCTGTTTTTACTGGTGTGTACGAGCAGTACTTC. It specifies CSAPVFTGVYEQYF.